Below, 20 T cell receptor beta chains from the same sample are listed, as sequenced in a study of PD-L1 blockade in urothelial cancer. The time point here: pretreatment peripheral blood. Clones were read by immunoSEQ multiplex PCR, and TCRdb kept only the in-frame ones, dropping some. The repertoire includes approximately 50,000 clones, around 80% of them detected once, and over 3% sits in the top ten. The sequences come from PBMCs, collected around atezolizumab (anti-PD-L1) treatment. These receptors all come from a man aged 70-80 years with urothelial cancer.

The chain employs TRBV30 and TRBJ1-5, with 7 bases identical to TRBD1. This CDR3 has 15 amino acids. Germline lookup yields CDR1 GTSNPN and CDR2 SVGIG (reference sequence). V lost 3 bases to trimming and J lost 9 bases; unmatched junction nucleotides: 14. The CDR3 spells CAWRRTGAANMPQHF. The CDR3 DNA sequence: TGTGCCTGGAGAAGAACAGGGGCGGCCAACATGCCCCAGCATTTT.

The rearrangement joins TRBV4-3 to TRBJ2-1; 8 bases line up with TRBD2. CDR3 size: 15 residues. V lost 1 base to trimming and J lost 10 bases; unmatched junction nucleotides: 9. Looked up from germline, CDR1 is LGHNA and CDR2 is YSLEER. The CDR3 DNA follows: TGCGCCAGCAGCCAAGCCCGGACTAGCAGCCCCGAGCAGTTCTTC. It specifies CASSQARTSSPEQFF.

The chain recombines TRBV9 with TRBJ1-6; D remains unclear. CDR1 and CDR2 from the germline V gene are SGDLS and YYNGEE. V was trimmed by 0 bases and J by 5 bases, leaving 15 bases between them. This CDR3 region has 17 residues. CDR3 nucleotides: TGTGCCAGCAGCGTAGACTCGCGGGCCTCACATAATTCACCCCTCCACTTT. This gives the protein CASSVDSRASHNSPLHF.

This chain links TRBV7-2 with TRBJ2-1; D is undetermined. The CDR3 contains 16 residues. Trimming cost V 1 base and J 5 bases, with 15 bases left between them. From germline, CDR1 is SGHTA and CDR2 FQGNSA. CDR3: CASSLGPGRKDNEQFF. The CDR3 coding sequence is TGTGCCAGCAGCTTAGGTCCAGGTCGCAAAGACAATGAGCAGTTCTTC.

V is TRBV19 and J is TRBJ2-7, with TRBD1 matching 8 bases. Unmatched junction bases numbered 7, after V lost 6 bases and J lost 0 bases. Germline CDR1 LNHDA, CDR2 SQIVND (reference sequence). The CDR3 contains 15 residues. This CDR3 reads CASRLGQGISYEQYF. CDR3 nucleotide sequence: TGTGCCAGTAGACTTGGACAGGGAATCTCCTACGAGCAGTACTTC.

The chain employs TRBV14 and TRBJ1-3; 8 nucleotides match TRBD1. The CDR3 covers 15 residues. V gave up 4 bases and J gave up 3 bases; unmatched junction bases: 5. CDR1 SGHDN and CDR2 FVKESK come from the germline V gene. This CDR3 is CASSPIGQGGNTIYF. In nucleotides, the CDR3 is TGTGCCAGCAGCCCAATCGGACAGGGTGGAAACACCATATATTTT.

J is TRBJ2-7 and V is TRBV30; 12 bases line up with TRBD1. V lost 2 bases to trimming and J lost 5 bases; unmatched junction nucleotides: 7. Germline V gene lookup returns CDR1 GTSNPN and CDR2 SVGIG (reference sequence). CDR3 length: 15 residues. CDR3 bases: TGTGCCTGGAGTCCTTCCGGGACAGGGGGCAACGAGCAGTACTTC. Residues: CAWSPSGTGGNEQYF.

The chain links TRBV5-1 to TRBJ2-5; 8 nucleotides match TRBD2. The junction had 18 bases not matched to a gene; V was cut back by 3 bases and J by 5 bases. Germline V gives CDR1 SGHRS, CDR2 YFSETQ. The CDR3 spans 18 residues. The CDR3 region has the DNA TGCGCCAGCAGCTCGAACACAGGGAGAACGGGCGGGGGGGAGACCCAGTACTTC. It yields the protein CASSSNTGRTGGGETQYF.

The V call is TRBV6-1, the J call TRBJ2-7; 14 nucleotides agree with TRBD2. Germline lookup yields CDR1 MNHNS and CDR2 SASEGT. This CDR3 region has 15 residues. Germline trimming cut 7 bases from V and 3 bases from J; bases unmatched to any gene: 5. In nucleotides, the CDR3 is TGTGCCAGCAACCCCGGGACTAGCGGGAGCTACGAGCAGTACTTC. It is translated as CASNPGTSGSYEQYF.

This chain uses TRBV4-3 with TRBJ1-4; no reliable D call. Trimming cost V 0 bases and J 8 bases, with 16 bases left between them. The CDR3 has 16 amino acids. CDR1 is LGHNA, CDR2 YSLEER, per germline. CDR3 sequence: CASSQDDGPGVEKLFF. CDR3 in DNA: TGCGCCAGCAGCCAAGACGACGGCCCGGGTGTGGAAAAACTGTTTTTT.

V usage is TRBV7-2 and J usage is TRBJ1-2; 7 positions agree with TRBD1. V shed 1 base and J 8 bases; nucleotides not matched to a gene: 7. CDR1 SGHTA and CDR2 FQGNSA come from the germline V gene. CDR3 length: 14 residues. Here the CDR3 reads CASSLGGTARGYTF. In DNA form, the CDR3 reads TGTGCCAGCAGCTTAGGAGGGACAGCGCGAGGCTACACCTTC.

This clone was detected only once. The chain carries TRBV5-1 and TRBJ2-5; 7 positions match TRBD1. This CDR3 is 17 amino acids long. The germline V gene encodes CDR1 SGHRS and CDR2 YFSETQ. With 6 bases clipped from V and 5 bases from J, the junction kept 19 bases outside the gene matches. CDR3 in DNA: TGCGCCAGCACACCCTCCTTAACAGGGGCCTATGGGGAGACCCAGTACTTC. It yields the protein CASTPSLTGAYGETQYF.

This chain links TRBV6-6 with TRBJ2-7; no reliable D call. This CDR3 spans 14 amino acids. V gave up 3 bases and J gave up 4 bases, with 13 bases separating them. The germline V gene encodes CDR1 MNHNY and CDR2 SVGAGI (reference sequence). The CDR3 sequence: CASSYAPAGYEQYF. CDR3 coding DNA: TGTGCCAGCAGTTATGCGCCCGCCGGGTACGAGCAGTACTTC.

The chain carries TRBV23-1 and TRBJ2-5, with TRBD2 matching over 14 bases. TRBV23-1 is labeled an ORF, and its function is uncertain. The length of the CDR3 is 17 residues. Unmatched junction bases numbered 10, after V lost 5 bases and J lost 5 bases. The CDR3 loop is CASSKTGTSGSRETQYF. CDR3 DNA sequence: TGCGCCAGCAGTAAGACCGGGACTAGCGGGAGTAGGGAGACCCAGTACTTC.

The V call is TRBV9, the J call TRBJ2-5; 13 nucleotides agree with TRBD2. Germline trimming cut 4 bases from V and 5 bases from J; bases unmatched to any gene: 11. Germline CDR1 SGDLS, CDR2 YYNGEE. The CDR3 has 17 amino acids. CDR3 protein: CASSYNPGTSGTETQYF. The CDR3 DNA sequence: TGTGCCAGCAGCTATAACCCCGGGACTAGCGGGACGGAGACCCAGTACTTC.

The chain links TRBV6-5 to TRBJ1-4; 9 bases fit TRBD1. The CDR3 totals 14 residues. The J segment lost 6 bases and the V segment lost 6 bases, leaving 5 bases of the junction unmatched. CDR1 is MNHEY and CDR2 is SVGAGI in the germline V gene. For the CDR3, the DNA is TGTGCCAGCAGCTCTACAGGGGGCTATGAAAAACTGTTTTTT. Amino acids: CASSSTGGYEKLFF.

The rearrangement links TRBV6-6 to TRBJ2-1, with 7 bases that match TRBD2. The CDR3 length is 14 residues. Germline CDR1 is MNHNY and CDR2 is SVGAGI (reference sequence). The trim removed 2 bases at V and 10 bases at J, leaving 8 bases unmatched. For the CDR3, the DNA is TGTGCCAGCAGTTACCTGGCAGGGAGGGGCGAGCAGTTCTTC. This encodes CASSYLAGRGEQFF.

This clone was observed a single time. The rearrangement joins TRBV6-5 to TRBJ2-1; a weak D match, TRBD1 (6 bases). This CDR3 has 14 amino acids. Germline V gene sequence: CDR1 MNHEY, CDR2 SVGAGI. The ends were cut back, 5 bases at V and 6 bases at J, with 14 bases in the middle. CDR3 nucleotide sequence: TGTGCCAGCAGTCCTCTCGGACAGTTCAATGAGCAGTTCTTC. It translates to CASSPLGQFNEQFF.

J is TRBJ2-5 and V is TRBV2, with 7 bases identical to TRBD2. Germline loops: CDR1 SNHLY, CDR2 FYNNEI. V dropped 5 bases and J dropped 2; count of bases not matched to a gene: 8. The CDR3 is 15 residues long. The CDR3 nucleotides are TGTGCCAGCAGTATGCTAGCGGTCATGCAAGAGACCCAGTACTTC. Its translation is CASSMLAVMQETQYF.

The chain uses TRBV4-1 and TRBJ1-1; weak D call: TRBD1 (5 bases). The V gene lost 2 bases and the J gene lost 8 bases, with 18 bases spanning the gap. The CDR3 consists of 15 residues. Per the germline V gene, CDR1 is MGHRA and CDR2 is YSYEKL. The CDR3 loop is CASSQRFREGVEAFF. The DNA of the CDR3 is TGCGCCAGCAGCCAACGATTCAGGGAGGGTGTCGAAGCTTTCTTT.